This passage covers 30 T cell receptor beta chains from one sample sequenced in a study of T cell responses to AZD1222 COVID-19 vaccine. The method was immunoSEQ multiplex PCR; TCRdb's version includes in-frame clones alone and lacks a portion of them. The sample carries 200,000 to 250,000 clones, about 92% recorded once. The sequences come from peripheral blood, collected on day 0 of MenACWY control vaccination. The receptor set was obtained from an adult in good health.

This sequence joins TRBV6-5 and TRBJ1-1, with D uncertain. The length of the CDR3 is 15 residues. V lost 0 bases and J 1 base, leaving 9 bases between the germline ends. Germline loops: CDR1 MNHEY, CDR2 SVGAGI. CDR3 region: CASSYSGATNTEAFF. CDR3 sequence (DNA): TGTGCCAGCAGTTACTCCGGAGCCACGAACACTGAAGCTTTCTTT.

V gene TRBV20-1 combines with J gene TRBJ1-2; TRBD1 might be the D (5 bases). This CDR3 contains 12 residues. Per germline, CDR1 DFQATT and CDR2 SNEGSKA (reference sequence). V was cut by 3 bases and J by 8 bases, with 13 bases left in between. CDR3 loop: CSASTRGQGYTF. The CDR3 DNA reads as TGCAGTGCTAGTACGAGGGGCCAAGGCTACACCTTC.

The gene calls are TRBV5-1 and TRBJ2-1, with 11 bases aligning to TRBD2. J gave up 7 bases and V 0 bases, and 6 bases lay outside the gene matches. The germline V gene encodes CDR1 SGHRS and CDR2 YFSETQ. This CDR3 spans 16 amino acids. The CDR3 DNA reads TGCGCCAGCAGCTTGGCCCCGACTAGCGGGGTAAATGAGCAGTTCTTC. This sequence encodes CASSLAPTSGVNEQFF.

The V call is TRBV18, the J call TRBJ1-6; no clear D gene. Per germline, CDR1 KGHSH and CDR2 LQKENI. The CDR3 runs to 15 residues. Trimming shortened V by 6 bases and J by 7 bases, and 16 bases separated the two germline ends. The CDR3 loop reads CASSSSPRTNSPLHF. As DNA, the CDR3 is TGTGCCAGCTCGAGTTCCCCCAGAACAAATTCACCCCTCCACTTT. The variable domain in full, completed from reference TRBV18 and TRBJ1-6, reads NAGVMQNPRHLVRRRGQEARLRCSPMKGHSHVYWYRQLPEEGLKFMVYLQKENIIDESGMPKERFSAEFPKEGPSILRIQQVVRGDSAAYFCASSSSPRTNSPLHFGNGTRLTVT.

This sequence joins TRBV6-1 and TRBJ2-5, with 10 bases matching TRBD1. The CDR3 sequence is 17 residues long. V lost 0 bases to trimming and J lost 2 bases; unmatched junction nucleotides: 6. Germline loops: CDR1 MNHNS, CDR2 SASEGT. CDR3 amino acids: CASSEARWDRGQETQYF. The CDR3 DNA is TGTGCCAGCAGTGAAGCCCGATGGGACAGGGGACAAGAGACCCAGTACTTC.

The CDR3 nucleotides read TGTGCCACCATTGTCGGTTACAGGGTAGGCACTGAAGCTTTCTTT. This encodes CATIVGYRVGTEAFF. The chain combines TRBV6-6 with TRBJ1-1; perhaps TRBD1 as D (6 bases). Germline CDR1 and CDR2: MNHNY and SVGAGI (reference sequence). This CDR3 has 15 amino acids. V was clipped by 10 bases and J by 4 bases, with 22 bases between them.

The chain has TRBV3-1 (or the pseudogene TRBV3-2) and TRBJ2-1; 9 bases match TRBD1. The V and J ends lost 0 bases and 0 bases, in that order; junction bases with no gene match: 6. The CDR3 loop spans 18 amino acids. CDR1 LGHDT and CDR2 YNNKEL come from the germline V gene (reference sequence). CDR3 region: CASSQDPGQGSSYNEQFF. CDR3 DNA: TGTGCCAGCAGCCAAGATCCCGGACAGGGGAGCTCCTACAATGAGCAGTTCTTC.

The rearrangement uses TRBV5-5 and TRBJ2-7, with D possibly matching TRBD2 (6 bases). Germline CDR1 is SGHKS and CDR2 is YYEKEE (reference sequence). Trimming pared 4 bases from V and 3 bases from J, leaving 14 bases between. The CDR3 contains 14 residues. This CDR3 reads CASSPLGGGYEQYF. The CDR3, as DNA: TGTGCCAGCAGCCCACTCGGGGGAGGCTACGAGCAGTACTTC. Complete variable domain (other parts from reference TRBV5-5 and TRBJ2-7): DAGVTQSPTHLIKTRGQQVTLRCSPISGHKSVSWYQQVLGQGPQFIFQYYEKEERGRGNFPDRFSARQFPNYSSELNVNALLLGDSALYLCASSPLGGGYEQYFGPGTRLTVT.

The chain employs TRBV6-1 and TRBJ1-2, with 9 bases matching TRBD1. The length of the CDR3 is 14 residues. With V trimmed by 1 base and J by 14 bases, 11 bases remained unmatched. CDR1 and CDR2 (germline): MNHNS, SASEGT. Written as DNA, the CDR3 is TGTGCCAGCAGTGAAGGACGACAGGGGGTTTATCGGACCTTC. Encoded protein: CASSEGRQGVYRTF.

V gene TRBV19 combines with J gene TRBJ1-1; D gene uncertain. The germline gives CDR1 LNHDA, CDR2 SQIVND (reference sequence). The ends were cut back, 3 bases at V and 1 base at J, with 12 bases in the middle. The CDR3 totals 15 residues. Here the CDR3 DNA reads TGTGCCAGTAGTATTTCTGGGCTTAGGAACACTGAAGCTTTCTTT. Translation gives CASSISGLRNTEAFF.

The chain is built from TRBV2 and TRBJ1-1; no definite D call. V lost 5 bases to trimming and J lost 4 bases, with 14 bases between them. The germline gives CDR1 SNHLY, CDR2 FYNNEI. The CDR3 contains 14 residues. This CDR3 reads CASSTSPLGTEAFF. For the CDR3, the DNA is TGTGCCAGCAGTACATCGCCACTGGGCACTGAAGCTTTCTTT.

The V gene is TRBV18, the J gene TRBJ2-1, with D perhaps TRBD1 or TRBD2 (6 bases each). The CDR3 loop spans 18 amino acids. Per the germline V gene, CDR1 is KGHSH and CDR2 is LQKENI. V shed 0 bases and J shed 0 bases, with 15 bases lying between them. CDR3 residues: CASSPPVTGASSYNEQFF. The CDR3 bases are TGTGCCAGCTCACCACCGGTGACGGGGGCCAGCTCCTACAATGAGCAGTTCTTC.

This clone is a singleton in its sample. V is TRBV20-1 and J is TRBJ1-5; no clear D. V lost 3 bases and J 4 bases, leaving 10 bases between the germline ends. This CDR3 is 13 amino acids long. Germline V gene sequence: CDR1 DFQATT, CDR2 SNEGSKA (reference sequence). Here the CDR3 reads CSASPEVNQPQHF. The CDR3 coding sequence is TGCAGTGCTAGTCCCGAAGTTAATCAGCCCCAGCATTTT.

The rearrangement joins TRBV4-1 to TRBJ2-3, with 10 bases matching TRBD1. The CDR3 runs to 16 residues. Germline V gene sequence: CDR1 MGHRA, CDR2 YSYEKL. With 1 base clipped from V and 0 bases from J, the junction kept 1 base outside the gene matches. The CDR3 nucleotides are TGCGCCAGCAGCCAAGGACAGGGGGCTAGCACAGATACGCAGTATTTT. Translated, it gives CASSQGQGASTDTQYF.

Written as DNA, the CDR3 is TGTGCCAGCACTATAATAGTCAGGGGAGGGTTCACCGGGGAGCTGTTTTTT. Translation gives CASTIIVRGGFTGELFF. The genes are TRBV6-9 and TRBJ2-2; D possibly corresponds to TRBD2 (7 bases). Deletions cut 7 bases from V and 4 bases from J, with 22 bases between. The CDR3 runs 17 residues. The germline gives CDR1 MNHGY, CDR2 SVAAGI.

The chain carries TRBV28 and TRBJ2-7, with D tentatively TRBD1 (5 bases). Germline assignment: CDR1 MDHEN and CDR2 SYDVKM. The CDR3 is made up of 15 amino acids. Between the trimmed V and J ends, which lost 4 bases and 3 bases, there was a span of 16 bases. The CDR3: CASSSPGQGLYEQYF. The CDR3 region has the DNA TGTGCCAGCAGTTCCCCCGGGCAGGGCCTCTACGAGCAGTACTTC.

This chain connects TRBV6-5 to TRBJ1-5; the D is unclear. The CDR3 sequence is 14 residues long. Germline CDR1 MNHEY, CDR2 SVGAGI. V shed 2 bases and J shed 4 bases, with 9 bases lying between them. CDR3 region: CASSYRDGNQPQHF. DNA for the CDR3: TGTGCCAGCAGTTACAGGGATGGGAATCAGCCCCAGCATTTT.

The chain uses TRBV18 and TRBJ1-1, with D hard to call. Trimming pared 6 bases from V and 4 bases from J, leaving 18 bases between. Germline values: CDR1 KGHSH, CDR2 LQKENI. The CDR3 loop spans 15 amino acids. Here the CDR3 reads CASSPVHPQSTEAFF. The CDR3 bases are TGTGCCAGCTCGCCCGTTCACCCGCAGAGCACTGAAGCTTTCTTT.

CDR3 nucleotides: TGTGCCAGCACCTGGGGTGGGAGCTACGAGCAGTACTTC. It translates to CASTWGGSYEQYF. The gene calls are TRBV5-6 and TRBJ2-7; D is perhaps TRBD2 (5 bases). CDR1 is SGHDT and CDR2 is YYEEEE in the germline V gene. Trimming pared 6 bases from V and 3 bases from J, leaving 13 bases between. The CDR3 contains 13 residues.

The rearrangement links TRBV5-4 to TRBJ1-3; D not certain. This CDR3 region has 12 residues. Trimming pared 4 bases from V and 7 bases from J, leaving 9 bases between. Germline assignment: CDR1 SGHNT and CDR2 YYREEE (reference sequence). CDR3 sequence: CASSPSGNTIYF. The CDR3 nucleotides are TGTGCCAGCAGCCCTTCGGGGAACACCATATATTTT. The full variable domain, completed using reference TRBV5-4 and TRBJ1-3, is ETGVTQSPTHLIKTRGQQVTLRCSSQSGHNTVSWYQQALGQGPQFIFQYYREEENGRGNFPPRFSGLQFPNYSSELNVNALELDDSALYLCASSPSGNTIYFGEGSWLTVV.

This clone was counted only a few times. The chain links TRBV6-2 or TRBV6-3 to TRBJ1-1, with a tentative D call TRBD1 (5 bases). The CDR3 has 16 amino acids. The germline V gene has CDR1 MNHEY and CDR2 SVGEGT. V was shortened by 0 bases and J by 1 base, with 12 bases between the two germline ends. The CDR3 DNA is TGTGCCAGCAGTTACTCCCGGGACCTTGGGAACACTGAAGCTTTCTTT. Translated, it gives CASSYSRDLGNTEAFF.

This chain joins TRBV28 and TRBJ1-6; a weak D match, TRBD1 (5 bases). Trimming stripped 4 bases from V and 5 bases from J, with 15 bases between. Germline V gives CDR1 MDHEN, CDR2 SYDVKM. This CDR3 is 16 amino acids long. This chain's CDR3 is CASSWGRALNNSPLHF. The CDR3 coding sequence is TGTGCCAGCAGTTGGGGCAGGGCCCTGAATAATTCACCCCTCCACTTT. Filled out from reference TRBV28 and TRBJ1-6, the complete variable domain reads DVKVTQSSRYLVKRTGEKVFLECVQDMDHENMFWYRQDPGLGLRLIYFSYDVKMKEKGDIPEGYSVSREKKERFSLILESASTNQTSMYLCASSWGRALNNSPLHFGNGTRLTVT.

CDR3 sequence: CASSGQGNTEAFF. CDR3 coding DNA: TGTGCCTCCTCGGGACAGGGCAACACTGAAGCTTTCTTT. This sequence joins TRBV12-3 or TRBV12-4 and TRBJ1-1, with TRBD1 matching 9 bases. The J segment lost 2 bases and the V segment lost 11 bases, leaving 6 bases of the junction unmatched. CDR3 length: 13 residues.

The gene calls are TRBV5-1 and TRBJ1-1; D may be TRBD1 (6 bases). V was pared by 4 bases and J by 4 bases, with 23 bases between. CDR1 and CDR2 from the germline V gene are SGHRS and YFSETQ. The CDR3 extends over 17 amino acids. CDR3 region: CASSPGGGTTGLTEAFF. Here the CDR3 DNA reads TGCGCCAGCAGCCCGGGTGGTGGTACTACAGGGCTCACTGAAGCTTTCTTT.

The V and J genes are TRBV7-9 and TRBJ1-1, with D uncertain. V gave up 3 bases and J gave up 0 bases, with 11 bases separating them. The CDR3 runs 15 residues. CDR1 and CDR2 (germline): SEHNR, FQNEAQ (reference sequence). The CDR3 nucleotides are TGTGCCAGCAGCTTCTTAGGGAGAATGAACACTGAAGCTTTCTTT. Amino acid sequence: CASSFLGRMNTEAFF. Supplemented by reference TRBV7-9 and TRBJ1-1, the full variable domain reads DTGVSQNPRHKITKRGQNVTFRCDPISEHNRLYWYRQTLGQGPEFLTYFQNEAQLEKSRLLSDRFSAERPKGSFSTLEIQRTEQGDSAMYLCASSFLGRMNTEAFFGQGTRLTVV.

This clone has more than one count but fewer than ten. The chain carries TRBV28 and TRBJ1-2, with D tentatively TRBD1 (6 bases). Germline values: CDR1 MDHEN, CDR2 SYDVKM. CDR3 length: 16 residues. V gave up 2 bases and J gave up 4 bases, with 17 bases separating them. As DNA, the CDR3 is TGTGCCAGCAGTTTAGGAAATCCTGGAGGGGGCTATGGCTACACCTTC. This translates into CASSLGNPGGGYGYTF.

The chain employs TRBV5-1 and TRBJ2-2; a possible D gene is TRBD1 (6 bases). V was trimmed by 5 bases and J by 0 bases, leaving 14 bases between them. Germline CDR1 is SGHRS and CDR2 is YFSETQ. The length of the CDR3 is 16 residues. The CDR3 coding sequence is TGCGCCAGCAGGCCGGGACAAACCTCGAACACCGGGGAGCTGTTTTTT. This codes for CASRPGQTSNTGELFF.

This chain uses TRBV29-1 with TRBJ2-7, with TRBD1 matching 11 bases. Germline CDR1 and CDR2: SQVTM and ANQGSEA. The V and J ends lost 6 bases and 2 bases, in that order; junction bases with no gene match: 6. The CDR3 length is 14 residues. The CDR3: CSVLGQGATYEQYF. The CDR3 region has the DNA TGCAGCGTACTAGGACAGGGGGCTACCTACGAGCAGTACTTC.

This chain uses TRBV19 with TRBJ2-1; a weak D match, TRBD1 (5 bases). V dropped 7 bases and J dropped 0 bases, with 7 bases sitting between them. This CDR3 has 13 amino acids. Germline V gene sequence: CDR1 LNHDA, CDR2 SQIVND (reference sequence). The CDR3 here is CASKRGSYNEQFF. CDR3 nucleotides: TGTGCCAGTAAAAGGGGCTCCTACAATGAGCAGTTCTTC.

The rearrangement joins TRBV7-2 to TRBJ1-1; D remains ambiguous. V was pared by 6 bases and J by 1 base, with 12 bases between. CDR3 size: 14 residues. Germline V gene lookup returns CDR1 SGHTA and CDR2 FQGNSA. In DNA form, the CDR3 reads TGTGCCAGCAGTTACGGCGGAAGGAACACTGAAGCTTTCTTT. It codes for CASSYGGRNTEAFF.